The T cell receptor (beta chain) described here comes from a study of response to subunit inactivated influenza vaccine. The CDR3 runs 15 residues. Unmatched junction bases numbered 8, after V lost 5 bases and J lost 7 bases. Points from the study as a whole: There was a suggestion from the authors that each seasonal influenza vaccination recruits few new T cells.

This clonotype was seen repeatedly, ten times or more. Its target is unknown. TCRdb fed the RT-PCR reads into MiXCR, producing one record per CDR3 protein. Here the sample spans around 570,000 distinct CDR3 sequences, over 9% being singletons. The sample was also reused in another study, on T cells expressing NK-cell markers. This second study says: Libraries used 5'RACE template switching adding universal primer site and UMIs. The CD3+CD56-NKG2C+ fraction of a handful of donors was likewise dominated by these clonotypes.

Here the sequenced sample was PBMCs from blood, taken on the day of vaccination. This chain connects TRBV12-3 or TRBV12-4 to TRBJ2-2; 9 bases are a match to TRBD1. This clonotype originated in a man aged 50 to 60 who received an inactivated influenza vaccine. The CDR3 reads CASSTNRGLDGELFF. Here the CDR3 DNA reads TGTGCCAGCAGTACTAACAGGGGGCTGGACGGGGAGCTGTTTTTT.